A selection of T cell receptor beta chains follows, all from one sample in a study of blood T cell repertoires in COVID-19. The method was immunoSEQ multiplex PCR; TCRdb's version includes in-frame clones alone and lacks a portion of them. The sample carries 85,000 to 90,000 clones, 80% to 85% recorded once. The specimen sequenced was peripheral blood. These receptors were collected from a woman older than 75 with active or convalescent COVID-19. Both conserved end residues are part of each CDR3. A D gene is named only where the DNA matches it firmly. The listing skips clone size in some rows; elsewhere it reads once, few, many or a size class.

TRBJ2-3 NA NA TRBV19 15 CASSWSGGSPDTQYF TGTGCCAGTAGTTGGAGCGGAGGGAGCCCCGATACGCAGTATTTT
TRBJ2-7 TRBD1 NA TRBV19 16 CASSIATGTGGYEQYF TGTGCCAGTAGTATAGCAACCGGGACAGGGGGCTACGAGCAGTACTTC
TRBJ2-3 NA few TRBV20-1 13 CSASLAGTDTQYF TGCAGTGCTAGTCTAGCAGGCACAGATACGCAGTATTTT
TRBJ2-7 TRBD1 NA TRBV5-4 15 CASSLGTGATYEQYF TGTGCCAGCAGCCTGGGGACAGGGGCGACCTACGAGCAGTACTTC
TRBJ2-7 TRBD2 NA TRBV29-1 15 CSVDGLAGSSYEQYF TGCAGCGTTGATGGACTAGCGGGGAGCTCCTACGAGCAGTACTTC
TRBJ1-6 NA NA TRBV14 15 CASSPGRHPNSPLHF TGTGCCAGCAGCCCGGGGAGACACCCTAATTCACCCCTCCACTTT
TRBJ2-1 TRBD2 NA TRBV5-6 17 CASSLVGGRHNYNEQFF TGTGCCAGCAGCTTGGTCGGCGGGAGGCACAACTACAATGAGCAGTTCTTC
TRBJ1-5 TRBD1 NA TRBV19 17 CASRGDRGPYSNQPQHF TGTGCCAGTAGGGGGGACAGGGGGCCTTATAGCAATCAGCCCCAGCATTTT
TRBJ1-5 TRBD1 NA TRBV6-6 14 CASGQGAISQPQHF TGTGCCAGCGGCCAGGGGGCGATCAGTCAGCCCCAGCATTTT
TRBJ2-7 NA NA TRBV6-5 13 CASNSLPGYEQYF TGTGCCAGCAACTCCCTCCCCGGGTACGAGCAGTACTTC